The sequence of this T cell receptor (beta chain) was determined in a study of cytomegalovirus exposure and HLA in healthy donors. Points from the study as a whole: The classifier, whose performance was assessed in both the original and validation cohorts, reportedly diagnosed cytomegalovirus status with high specificity and sensitivity.

The study sampled nominally healthy donors, though unrecorded immune exposures were likely. Per germline, CDR1 MDHEN and CDR2 SYDVKM. V was clipped by 7 bases and J by 4 bases; unmatched bases: 15. The CDR3 is made up of 17 amino acids. Amplification used 60 Vbeta primers and 13 Jbeta primers. Original handling: Approximately 11 million of 80 million to 85 million unique TCR beta chains were shared, per a later count. Measured with immunoSEQ multiplex PCR; TCRdb has only the in-frame clones, and not every one. The D gene and trimming were derived from the DNA, and the V and J assignments and clone size from that table. The sample holds about 130,000 clones, roughly four fifths seen once. This clone turned up a few times. Its antigen is not known.

The V gene is TRBV28, the J gene TRBJ2-7; TRBD2 matches at 11 bases. This TCR derives from a male donor in good health and CMV-seronegative. The sample taken for sequencing was PBMCs. CDR3 in amino acids: CASTSLGTSGSRYEQYF. CDR3 nucleotides: TGTGCCAGCACTTCATTGGGCACTAGCGGGAGTCGATACGAGCAGTACTTC.